This TCR beta chain was identified during a study of blood T cell repertoires in COVID-19. Losses at the gene ends were 2 bases for V and 7 bases for J; bases not matched to a gene: 6. Germline CDR1 is MNHEY and CDR2 is SVGAGI. The CDR3 extends over 16 amino acids. This clone came up a few times. Some clones are missing from TCRdb's copy, which holds only in-frame ones; the method was immunoSEQ multiplex PCR. The sample yields about 260,000 clones, around 88% seen once. Material for sequencing was PBMCs or T cells enriched from blood (not recorded which). This chain joins TRBV6-5 and TRBJ2-1; 12 nucleotides line up with TRBD2. The TCR sequence derives from a woman in her 50s who had recovered from COVID-19. The CDR3 spells CASSYRTSGTPNEQFF. The CDR3 DNA sequence: TGTGCCAGCAGTTACCGGACTAGCGGGACCCCGAATGAGCAGTTCTTC.